The rows below give T cell receptor beta chains drawn from one sample of a study of early T cells in non-severe SARS-CoV-2 infection. One entry per CDR3 protein results from TCRdb running MiXCR on the 5' RACE reads. Of some 85,000 distinct CDR3 sequences listed, roughly an eighth are singletons. The material sequenced was whole blood. The source of these receptors is an adult who was a healthcare worker with PCR-confirmed SARS-CoV-2 infection or an uninfected control (not recorded which). Each CDR3 is given with its conserved first and last residue. The order of the fields is V gene, J gene, clone size, D gene, CDR3 DNA, CDR3 protein. The D gene is left open where the match is weak. The size entry is marked missing in some rows and otherwise reads once, few, many or a size class.

V gene: TRBV3-1
J gene: TRBJ2-5
clone size: .
D gene: .
CDR3 DNA: TGTGCCAGCAGCCAAGGAGGATCTCGAGAGACCCAGTACTTC
CDR3 protein: CASSQGGSRETQYF

V gene: TRBV7-2
J gene: TRBJ2-3
clone size: .
D gene: .
CDR3 DNA: TGTGCCAGCAGCTTAGAGATGGTTACAGATACGCAGTATTTT
CDR3 protein: CASSLEMVTDTQYF

V gene: TRBV20-1
J gene: TRBJ2-7
clone size: few
D gene: .
CDR3 DNA: TGCAGTGCTACCCGGGTCCCTAGCTCCTACGAGCAGTACTTC
CDR3 protein: CSATRVPSSYEQYF

V gene: TRBV7-8
J gene: TRBJ2-4
clone size: many
D gene: TRBD1
CDR3 DNA: TGTGCCAGCAGCTCTCCCACAGGACAGGGGGTAGCCAAAAACATTCAGTACTTC
CDR3 protein: CASSSPTGQGVAKNIQYF

V gene: TRBV7-2
J gene: TRBJ2-5
clone size: few
D gene: .
CDR3 DNA: TGTGCCAGCAGCTTAGCGGGACGCAGCCAAGAGACCCAGTACTTC
CDR3 protein: CASSLAGRSQETQYF

V gene: TRBV12-3/TRBV12-4
J gene: TRBJ1-1
clone size: .
D gene: .
CDR3 DNA: TGTGCCAGCAGGCGGGTGGGGGAAGCTTTCTTT
CDR3 protein: CASRRVGEAFF

V gene: TRBV7-8
J gene: TRBJ1-6
clone size: few
D gene: .
CDR3 DNA: TGTGCCAGCAGTCCCCTTGGGGGATCACCCCTCCACTTT
CDR3 protein: CASSPLGGSPLHF

V gene: TRBV18
J gene: TRBJ1-2
clone size: many
D gene: .
CDR3 DNA: TGTGCCAGCTCACCGATAGGGGAGTGGGGCTACACCTTC
CDR3 protein: CASSPIGEWGYTF

V gene: TRBV2
J gene: TRBJ1-2
clone size: .
D gene: TRBD1
CDR3 DNA: TGTGCCAGCAGTGGACCCCCGGGACAGGGGAACTCCGATGGCTACACCTTC
CDR3 protein: CASSGPPGQGNSDGYTF

V gene: TRBV19
J gene: TRBJ1-5
clone size: many
D gene: .
CDR3 DNA: TGTGCCAGTAGTGCCCTCCGGCGAGGGGCGAGCAATCAGCCCCAGCATTTT
CDR3 protein: CASSALRRGASNQPQHF

V gene: TRBV2
J gene: TRBJ2-2
clone size: many
D gene: TRBD1
CDR3 DNA: TGTGCCAGCAGTGAGGTCCGCGGACAGGGTCCAATTACCGGGGAGCTGTTTTTT
CDR3 protein: CASSEVRGQGPITGELFF

V gene: TRBV18
J gene: TRBJ1-5
clone size: many
D gene: .
CDR3 DNA: TGTGCCAGCTCATCCGGACTAAATAGCAATCAGCCCCAGCATTTT
CDR3 protein: CASSSGLNSNQPQHF

V gene: TRBV6-5
J gene: TRBJ1-1
clone size: .
D gene: .
CDR3 DNA: TGTGCCAGCAGTTACCTAGAGGGCTTGAACACTGAAGCTTTCTTT
CDR3 protein: CASSYLEGLNTEAFF

V gene: TRBV10-3
J gene: TRBJ2-7
clone size: .
D gene: .
CDR3 DNA: TGTGCCATCAGGACAGGATCCTACGAGCAGTACTTC
CDR3 protein: CAIRTGSYEQYF

V gene: TRBV6-5
J gene: TRBJ1-2
clone size: .
D gene: TRBD1
CDR3 DNA: TGTGCCAGCAGTTCCCCGGGACAGGCCGACTATGGCTACACCTTC
CDR3 protein: CASSSPGQADYGYTF

V gene: TRBV7-8
J gene: TRBJ1-1
clone size: .
D gene: .
CDR3 DNA: TGTGCCAGCAGCTTAGGATCGGTAGTTAACACTGAAGCTTTCTTT
CDR3 protein: CASSLGSVVNTEAFF

V gene: TRBV4-1
J gene: TRBJ1-5
clone size: many
D gene: .
CDR3 DNA: TGCGCCAGCAGCCAAGTTCCGGCTGGTGGGGTCGGGCAGCCCCAGCATTTT
CDR3 protein: CASSQVPAGGVGQPQHF

V gene: TRBV6-2/TRBV6-3
J gene: TRBJ2-4
clone size: many
D gene: TRBD1
CDR3 DNA: TGTGCCAGCAAGCAGGGGGTTATTCAGTACTTC
CDR3 protein: CASKQGVIQYF

V gene: TRBV18
J gene: TRBJ1-3
clone size: many
D gene: TRBD1
CDR3 DNA: TGTGCCAGCTCACCGGGGACAGGGGGAAACACCATATATTTT
CDR3 protein: CASSPGTGGNTIYF

V gene: TRBV12-3/TRBV12-4
J gene: TRBJ1-2
clone size: many
D gene: TRBD1
CDR3 DNA: TGTGCCAGCAGTGCCGAAAACAGGGGGAGGAACTATGGCTACACCTTC
CDR3 protein: CASSAENRGRNYGYTF

V gene: TRBV29-1
J gene: TRBJ2-7
clone size: many
D gene: .
CDR3 DNA: TGCAGCGTTGAAGCCAAGGGTCTCTACGAGCAGTACTTC
CDR3 protein: CSVEAKGLYEQYF

V gene: TRBV2
J gene: TRBJ2-3
clone size: many
D gene: .
CDR3 DNA: TGTGCCAGCAGTTATGTCACAGATACGCAGTATTTT
CDR3 protein: CASSYVTDTQYF

V gene: TRBV29-1
J gene: TRBJ2-3
clone size: many
D gene: .
CDR3 DNA: TGCAGCGTTGAGTCCGCCGGGGATACGCAGTATTTT
CDR3 protein: CSVESAGDTQYF

V gene: TRBV7-9
J gene: TRBJ2-1
clone size: many
D gene: .
CDR3 DNA: TGTGCCAGCAGCCCGACAGGTGGGGGGGCCGGTGAGCAGTTCTTC
CDR3 protein: CASSPTGGGAGEQFF